This entry describes one T cell receptor (beta chain). Its antigen specificity is not known. No much larger clone exists at a distance of one base, and base qualities are not known. The data were taken from a study of blood T cell repertoires in COVID-19 (dated by TCRdb to about 2020). Looking at the study overall: The collaborator samples originated in the United States, Italy and Spain and spanned the acute and convalescent phases of COVID-19. The prospective study material was composed of cDNA or gDNA derived from T cells, B-cell-depleted T cells, or PBMCs. The dataset comprised deeply sampled blood TCRbeta repertoires from subjects exposed to, actively infected with, or recovered from COVID-19. The repertoires were released in a freely available public database meant as a resource for research on the immune response to SARS-CoV-2. Samples came from the ongoing ImmuneRACE study (first 160 participants) plus 1,254 subjects from 6 global collaborators. A de-identified subject ID, COVID-19 status, age in years and sex were almost always included in the sample metadata. Where available, HLA class I and class II types were taken from metadata supplied by the sample provider and were not determined by assay-based typing. The paper's findings and limits, for the study overall: How much clinical and demographic metadata was included differed by source and by participant, and the metadata was provided uncurated.

One collaborating source in Seattle enrolled patients during active infection and followed them longitudinally through the course of disease. Each collaborating institution followed its own protocols to collect whole blood in K2EDTA tubes. For TCRbeta analysis, collaborators shipped samples in one of three forms: frozen whole blood, isolated PBMCs, or DNA extracted from either of those sample types. TCRbeta CDR3 regions were amplified from genomic DNA by means of the immunoSEQ Assay, a bias-controlled multiplex PCR. In the source study's methods: Within the assay, amplification of reference gene primers was used to estimate how many nucleated cells each sample contained. Sequence reads were collapsed and filtered to measure the absolute abundance of every unique TCRbeta CDR3 rearrangement. For each sample, productive Simpson clonality was calculated as the square root of Simpson's diversity index across productive rearrangements. TCRdb holds this immuneACCESS table with in-frame rearrangements only. Some clones are missing; in checked studies, unresolved V genes explain under half, and the rest has no known cause. From that table come the V and J calls and clone size; the DNA was used to work out D and trimming. The sample table shows 300,000 to 350,000 clones, and around 90% are seen once. About 3.9% of the sample lies in the top ten.

Sequences SGHNT (CDR1) and YYREEE (CDR2) are obtained from the germline V gene (reference sequence). The CDR3 goes from the cysteine to the phenylalanine over 15 residues. Only the CDR3 DNA stays, 45 bases, in frame from base 1. V has 4 bases trimmed and J has 7 bases trimmed; junction bases matching no gene number 8. The chain employs TRBV5-4 and TRBJ1-5, with 10 central nucleotides matching TRBD1. This TCR derives from a woman between 55 and 75 years old with COVID-19, enrolled during active disease. Material: peripheral blood. The bases are TGTGCCAGCAGCCCTAGGGGACAGGGGATCCAGCCCCAGCATTTT. Translated, this is CASSPRGQGIQPQHF.